This is a list of T cell receptor beta chains from one sample in a study of T cell changes during pregnancy in multiple sclerosis. The data were produced by immunoSEQ multiplex PCR, yet TCRdb's version contains in-frame clones alone and is incomplete. The sample has roughly 99,000 clones, 85% to 95% seen once; the top ten hold roughly 0.82%. Sequenced material: peripheral blood, taken in the third trimester of pregnancy. These receptor sequences come from a female donor in good health, enrolled as a control in a pregnancy study. CDR3s include the opening cysteine and the closing phenylalanine or tryptophan. Each record gives: V gene, D gene, clone size, J gene, CDR3 protein, CDR3 DNA. The D gene is left open where the match is weak. Not all rows give a size; the values are once, few, many and, for expanded clones, a class.

V gene: TRBV30
D gene: NA
clone size: NA
J gene: TRBJ1-5
CDR3 protein: CAWSVDSTSNQPQHF
CDR3 DNA: TGTGCCTGGAGTGTAGACAGCACTAGCAATCAGCCCCAGCATTTT

V gene: TRBV7-9
D gene: TRBD1
clone size: NA
J gene: TRBJ2-7
CDR3 protein: CASSLALVQGADEQYF
CDR3 DNA: TGTGCCAGCAGCTTAGCGCTAGTGCAGGGGGCGGACGAGCAGTACTTC

V gene: TRBV19
D gene: NA
clone size: NA
J gene: TRBJ1-1
CDR3 protein: CASSRSVTEAFF
CDR3 DNA: TGTGCCAGTAGTAGGTCGGTCACTGAAGCTTTCTTT

V gene: TRBV10-3
D gene: NA
clone size: NA
J gene: TRBJ1-2
CDR3 protein: CAISEGARGYTF
CDR3 DNA: TGTGCCATCAGTGAGGGGGCGCGAGGCTACACCTTC

V gene: TRBV10-1
D gene: TRBD2
clone size: NA
J gene: TRBJ2-7
CDR3 protein: CASSELAGGPYEQYF
CDR3 DNA: TGCGCCAGCAGTGAACTAGCGGGGGGGCCTTACGAGCAGTACTTC

V gene: TRBV30
D gene: TRBD1
clone size: NA
J gene: TRBJ2-7
CDR3 protein: CAWSVQGGAIEQYF
CDR3 DNA: TGTGCCTGGAGTGTACAAGGGGGCGCGATCGAGCAGTACTTC

V gene: TRBV5-1
D gene: NA
clone size: NA
J gene: TRBJ1-4
CDR3 protein: CASSSDSRNEKLFF
CDR3 DNA: TGCGCCAGCAGCTCTGACAGCAGAAATGAAAAACTGTTTTTT

V gene: TRBV6-1
D gene: TRBD2
clone size: NA
J gene: TRBJ2-2
CDR3 protein: CARGRDGTGELFF
CDR3 DNA: TGTGCCAGGGGGAGGGATGGCACCGGGGAGCTGTTTTTT

V gene: TRBV5-1
D gene: TRBD1
clone size: NA
J gene: TRBJ1-2
CDR3 protein: CASSRDRDYGYTF
CDR3 DNA: TGCGCCAGCAGCCGCGACAGGGACTATGGCTACACCTTC

V gene: TRBV11-3
D gene: NA
clone size: NA
J gene: TRBJ1-3
CDR3 protein: CASSLSPTISGNTIYF
CDR3 DNA: TGTGCCAGCAGCTTGAGCCCGACTATCTCTGGAAACACCATATATTTT

V gene: TRBV29-1
D gene: TRBD1
clone size: once
J gene: TRBJ1-1
CDR3 protein: CSAATGGNTEAFF
CDR3 DNA: TGCAGCGCCGCGACAGGGGGAAACACTGAAGCTTTCTTT

V gene: TRBV15
D gene: TRBD1
clone size: NA
J gene: TRBJ1-4
CDR3 protein: CATSTRDRVGEKLFF
CDR3 DNA: TGTGCCACCAGCACCCGGGACAGGGTTGGTGAAAAACTGTTTTTT

V gene: TRBV7-9
D gene: NA
clone size: NA
J gene: TRBJ1-2
CDR3 protein: CASSLGGLTPNYGYTF
CDR3 DNA: TGTGCCAGCAGCTTAGGGGGACTTACCCCCAACTATGGCTACACCTTC

V gene: TRBV30
D gene: TRBD2
clone size: NA
J gene: TRBJ2-1
CDR3 protein: CAWSLAGRGNEQFF
CDR3 DNA: TGTGCCTGGAGTTTAGCGGGACGGGGCAATGAGCAGTTCTTC

V gene: TRBV9
D gene: TRBD1
clone size: NA
J gene: TRBJ2-3
CDR3 protein: CASSYGQGTDTQYF
CDR3 DNA: TGTGCCAGCAGCTACGGACAGGGCACAGATACGCAGTATTTT